The next 31 T cell receptor beta chains were all read from a single sample in a study of T cells expressing NK-cell markers. TCRdb reprocessed the 5' RACE reads and stores each CDR3 protein as one record, lacking DNA. The sample totals about 410,000 distinct CDR3 sequences. Sequencing used blood T cells: a sorted CD56 or NKG2C T cell subset, CD4+ or CD8+ T cells, or bulk PBMC T cells (not recorded which). These receptors originate from a woman between 45 and 60 years old in good health.

The rearrangement uses TRBV6-2 or TRBV6-3 and TRBJ2-5; TCRdb picks TRBD1, but there is no DNA to check that call. The CDR3 totals 11 residues. Looked up from germline, CDR1 is MNHEY and CDR2 is SVGEGT. CDR3 protein: CASSWAETQYF.

This rearrangement joins TRBV7-2 to TRBJ1-5. The germline gives CDR1 SGHTA, CDR2 FQGNSA. This CDR3 is 14 amino acids long. The CDR3 reads CASSLRGGWQPQHF.

This rearrangement joins TRBV29-1 to TRBJ2-5; TCRdb's D gene call, TRBD2, goes unchecked for lack of DNA. Germline CDR1 is SQVTM and CDR2 is ANQGSEA. The CDR3 runs to 15 residues. CDR3 in amino acids: CSVYIAGGPRETQYF.

The genes are TRBV9 and TRBJ2-7; absent DNA, TCRdb's TRBD2 call cannot be checked. The V gene's germline CDR1 is SGDLS and CDR2 YYNGEE. The CDR3 covers 15 residues. The CDR3 loop is CASSVGVAATYEQYF.

The rearrangement links TRBV5-1 to TRBJ2-7. CDR1 and CDR2 from the germline V gene are SGHRS and YFSETQ. The CDR3 runs to 14 residues. The CDR3 here is CASSLDRGSGEQYF.

The V call is TRBV15, the J call TRBJ1-6; TCRdb's D call of TRBD1 is untestable without DNA. The CDR3 totals 15 residues. Germline CDR1 and CDR2: LNHNV and YYDKDF (reference sequence). CDR3 sequence reads: CATSREEGGNSPLHF. The variable domain in full, completed from reference TRBV15 and TRBJ1-6, reads DAMVIQNPRYQVTQFGKPVTLSCSQTLNHNVMYWYQQKSSQAPKLLFHYYDKDFNNEADTPDNFQSRRPNTSFCFLDIRSPGLGDTAMYLCATSREEGGNSPLHFGNGTRLTVT.

The CDR3 sequence: CASRSGSTEAFF. This rearrangement joins TRBV12-3 or TRBV12-4 to TRBJ1-1. This CDR3 contains 12 residues.

V usage is TRBV28 and J usage is TRBJ2-1; TCRdb picks TRBD1, but there is no DNA to check that call. The germline gives CDR1 MDHEN, CDR2 SYDVKM. The CDR3 is 13 residues long. This CDR3 is CASRPTGFNEQFF.

V is TRBV11-2 and J is TRBJ1-4; checking the TCRdb D call of TRBD1 is not possible without DNA. CDR3 length: 17 amino acids. CDR1 is SGHAT, CDR2 FQNNGV, per germline. This CDR3 is CASSPQGTGLTNEKLFF.

The chain joins TRBV5-1 to TRBJ2-7; TCRdb reports TRBD1, a call that lacks DNA to check it against. The length of the CDR3 is 15 residues. Per the germline V gene, CDR1 is SGHRS and CDR2 is YFSETQ. This CDR3 reads CASSPPRDGFYEQYF.

This chain connects TRBV30 to TRBJ2-1. Germline assignment: CDR1 GTSNPN and CDR2 SVGIG (reference sequence). The CDR3 consists of 12 residues. The CDR3 protein is CAWNLGDNEQFF.

The genes are TRBV7-7 and TRBJ2-7. The CDR3 is 12 residues long. CDR1 SSHAT and CDR2 FNYEAQ come from the germline V gene (reference sequence). The CDR3 here is CASSLANHEQYF.

The rearrangement joins TRBV5-1 to TRBJ2-1; with no DNA, the TCRdb D assignment of TRBD2 cannot be verified. The CDR3 totals 18 residues. Germline V gene sequence: CDR1 SGHRS, CDR2 YFSETQ. The CDR3 is CASRPGLKRGGSYNEQFF.

This rearrangement joins TRBV5-1 to TRBJ1-2; there is no DNA to check the TCRdb D call of TRBD1. The germline V gene has CDR1 SGHRS and CDR2 YFSETQ. CDR3 size: 15 residues. CDR3 in amino acids: CASSPRQGTTYGYTF.

This rearrangement joins TRBV5-1 to TRBJ2-2. The CDR3 is 15 residues long. The germline V gene encodes CDR1 SGHRS and CDR2 YFSETQ. The CDR3 sequence is CASSYGPNQPGELFF.

This chain links TRBV4-1 with TRBJ1-2; no DNA is available, so the TRBD1 call from TCRdb remains unchecked. Looked up from germline, CDR1 is MGHRA and CDR2 is YSYEKL. The CDR3 loop spans 14 amino acids. CDR3: CASSQPGTAYGYTF.

The chain uses TRBV6-5 and TRBJ2-7; TCRdb proposes TRBD2, but this gene call is untestable without DNA. This CDR3 is built from 19 residues. Per the germline V gene, CDR1 is MNHEY and CDR2 is SVGAGI. CDR3 residues: CASRESGASGRVSSYEQYF.

The chain links TRBV7-2 to TRBJ2-1; the TRBD2 assignment by TCRdb is unverifiable without DNA. Germline V gives CDR1 SGHTA, CDR2 FQGNSA. CDR3 length: 13 amino acids. The CDR3 loop is CASSHGPGLEQFF.

The chain combines TRBV3-1 with TRBJ1-1; the D call from TCRdb, TRBD1, cannot be confirmed without DNA. Germline-derived CDR1 and CDR2 are LGHDT and YNNKEL (reference sequence). This CDR3 has 13 amino acids. The CDR3 protein is CASSQVAGAETFF.

The genes are TRBV20-1 and TRBJ1-1; the D call from TCRdb, TRBD1, cannot be confirmed without DNA. From germline, CDR1 is DFQATT and CDR2 SNEGSKA (reference sequence). The CDR3 is 14 amino acids. The CDR3 is CSAHPGQTNTEAFF.

The genes are TRBV29-1 and TRBJ2-7; no DNA is available, so the TRBD1 call from TCRdb remains unchecked. Germline V gene lookup returns CDR1 SQVTM and CDR2 ANQGSEA. The CDR3 extends over 15 amino acids. Here the CDR3 reads CSVGFYGQGAYEQYF.

The V and J genes are TRBV6-5 and TRBJ2-2; the TCRdb call, TRBD2, lacks DNA for checking. CDR1 MNHEY and CDR2 SVGAGI come from the germline V gene. This CDR3 contains 16 residues. The CDR3 sequence: CASSYLQRENTGELFF.

The CDR3 here is CASSNSGRASDTQYF. The V gene is TRBV6-5, the J gene TRBJ2-3; TCRdb selects TRBD2, and the lack of DNA leaves this call unchecked. The CDR3 runs to 15 residues. Per germline, CDR1 MNHEY and CDR2 SVGAGI.

This chain links TRBV10-2 with TRBJ1-1. The CDR3 covers 14 residues. CDR1 WSHSY and CDR2 SAAADI come from the germline V gene. CDR3 sequence: CASSERGWGTEAFF.

The genes are TRBV6-6 and TRBJ1-2; the TCRdb D gene call, TRBD1, has no DNA to confirm it. The CDR3 is made up of 15 amino acids. CDR1 MNHNY and CDR2 SVGAGI come from the germline V gene (reference sequence). The CDR3 is CASRGEGGRAYGYTF.

The rearrangement joins TRBV11-2 to TRBJ2-5; as DNA is missing, the TRBD1 call by TCRdb cannot be tested. The CDR3 runs to 14 residues. CDR1 and CDR2 from the germline V gene are SGHAT and FQNNGV. The CDR3 sequence: CASSLEPRLGTQYF.

The chain is built from TRBV11-3 and TRBJ1-1. Germline V gene data show CDR1 as SGHNT and CDR2 as YENEEA. The CDR3 has 14 residues. CDR3 region: CASSFSKPNTEAFF.

The rearrangement links TRBV6-2 or TRBV6-3 to TRBJ2-5. The length of the CDR3 is 11 residues. Germline-derived CDR1 and CDR2 are MNHEY and SVGEGT. CDR3 sequence: CASKDIETQYF.

V gene TRBV6-1 combines with J gene TRBJ1-1; TCRdb names TRBD1, which stays unverified in the absence of DNA. Per the germline V gene, CDR1 is MNHNS and CDR2 is SASEGT. CDR3 length: 13 amino acids. CDR3 amino acids: CASQTVMNTEAFF.

The chain recombines TRBV30 with TRBJ2-3; the TRBD1 assignment by TCRdb is unverifiable without DNA. From germline, CDR1 is GTSNPN and CDR2 SVGIG (reference sequence). The CDR3 is made up of 13 amino acids. This chain's CDR3 is CAWSVGAKDTQYF. The variable domain in full, completed from reference TRBV30 and TRBJ2-3, reads SQTIHQWPATLVQPVGSPLSLECTVEGTSNPNLYWYRQAAGRGLQLLFYSVGIGQISSEVPQNLSASRPQDRQFILSSKKLLLSDSGFYLCAWSVGAKDTQYFGPGTRLTVL.

The genes are TRBV5-1 and TRBJ2-1; the TCRdb D gene call, TRBD1, has no DNA to confirm it. Germline V gives CDR1 SGHRS, CDR2 YFSETQ. This CDR3 is built from 13 residues. CDR3 in amino acids: CASKGLDHNEQFF.